The TCR beta chain described here comes from a study of T cell repertoires in cytomegalovirus infection. A single record per CDR3 protein comes from TCRdb applying MiXCR to the reads. The sample holds around 440,000 distinct CDR3 sequences, about 11% seen once. The table lists this clonotype with many counts. The sequenced sample consisted of PBMCs. The source of this sequence is a human donor in good health (CMV status not recorded). Some clones in this sample may be carry-over from other donors' samples.

The CDR3 nucleotides read TGCAGTGCTGGGGGGCTAGCTGGTTACGAGCAGTACTTC. It encodes CSAGGLAGYEQYF. The rearrangement links TRBV20-1 to TRBJ2-7; D tentatively reads TRBD1 or TRBD2 (6 bases each). The CDR3 runs to 13 residues. The V end lost 5 bases, the J end lost 4 bases, and 15 bases lay between the germline ends. Germline V lookup: CDR1 DFQATT, CDR2 SNEGSKA (reference sequence).